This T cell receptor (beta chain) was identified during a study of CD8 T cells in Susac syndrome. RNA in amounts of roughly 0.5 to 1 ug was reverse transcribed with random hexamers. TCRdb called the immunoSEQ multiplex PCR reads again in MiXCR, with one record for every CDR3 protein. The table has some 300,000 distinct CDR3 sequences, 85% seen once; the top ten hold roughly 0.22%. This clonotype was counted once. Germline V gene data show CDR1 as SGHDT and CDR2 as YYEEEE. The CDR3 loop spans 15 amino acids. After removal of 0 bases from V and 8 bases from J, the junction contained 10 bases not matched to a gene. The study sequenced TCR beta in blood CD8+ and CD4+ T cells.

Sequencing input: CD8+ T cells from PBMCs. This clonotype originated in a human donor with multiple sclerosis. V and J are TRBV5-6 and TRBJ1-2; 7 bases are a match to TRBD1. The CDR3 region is CASSLEQGPFRGYTF. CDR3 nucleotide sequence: TGTGCCAGCAGCTTGGAACAGGGGCCGTTTCGGGGCTACACCTTC.